The 3 T cell receptor beta chains given below trace back to one sample, sequenced in a study of beta chain features in type 1 diabetes. Every isolated RNA sample was fully reverse transcribed, so sequencing captured expressed TCRB transcripts. Produced via immunoSEQ multiplex PCR; TCRdb's table is partial and in-frame only. The sample includes about 140,000 clones, roughly 10% of them seen just once. The sample comprised naive CD4+ T cells from blood. The receptors here all came from a man aged 18 to 35 in good health.

This clone was seen only a few times. The rearrangement uses TRBV9 and TRBJ2-1; 9 nucleotides line up with TRBD1. With V trimmed by 0 bases and J by 8 bases, 9 bases remained unmatched. The CDR3 length is 16 residues. Germline V gene lookup returns CDR1 SGDLS and CDR2 YYNGEE. The CDR3 reads CASSVARDRVVHEQFF. CDR3 nucleotide sequence: TGTGCCAGCAGCGTAGCTAGGGACAGGGTGGTACATGAGCAGTTCTTC. Supplemented by reference TRBV9 and TRBJ2-1, the full variable domain reads DSGVTQTPKHLITATGQRVTLRCSPRSGDLSVYWYQQSLDQGLQFLIQYYNGEERAKGNILERFSAQQFPDLHSELNLSSLELGDSALYFCASSVARDRVVHEQFFGPGTRLTVL.

There are a few counts of this clone. V is TRBV7-2 and J is TRBJ2-3; D might be TRBD2 (5 bases). Germline V gene sequence: CDR1 SGHTA, CDR2 FQGNSA. V lost 3 bases to trimming and J lost 3 bases, with 13 bases between them. The CDR3 has 15 residues. The CDR3 here is CASSFDGKGTDTQYF. CDR3 in DNA: TGTGCCAGCAGCTTCGACGGGAAGGGAACAGATACGCAGTATTTT.

This clone has more than one count but fewer than ten. This chain links TRBV2 with TRBJ2-7; the match to TRBD2 covers 7 bases. V shed 5 bases, J shed 7 bases, and the junction held 14 bases outside the gene matches. The germline V gene has CDR1 SNHLY and CDR2 FYNNEI. CDR3 length equals 15 residues. CDR3 in DNA: TGTGCCAGCAGTCCCCAAACGCGGCGGGGAGGGGAGCAGTACTTC. The encoded protein is CASSPQTRRGGEQYF.